A single sample is the source of the 13 T cell receptor beta chains below, sequenced in a study of a mutant IDH1 vaccine in newly diagnosed glioma. TCRdb's table, derived via immunoSEQ multiplex PCR, lists solely in-frame clones and lacks some. The profile covers around 25,000 clones, with over 75% appearing a single time and around 8.3% taken by the ten largest. These receptors are not linked to any known antigen. Time point meaning: week 11, during vaccination. In the vaccine, a single dose held 300 ug of the mutant IDH1 20-mer peptide, along with topical imiquimod. The sample here was PBMCs, taken from a glioma patient whose treatment included an IDH1 peptide vaccine. The receptors derive from a woman aged 18-29 years with glioma.

On this clone itself: The same CDR3 is also encoded by other DNA sequences in this sample. The chain joins TRBV7-9 to TRBJ2-7; D gene unclear. Germline values: CDR1 SEHNR, CDR2 FQNEAQ (reference sequence). V dropped 2 bases and J dropped 4 bases, with 3 bases sitting between them. This CDR3 region has 11 residues. In DNA form, the CDR3 reads TGTGCCAGCAGCTTAATATACGAGCAGTACTTC. Translated: CASSLIYEQYF.

This clone was seen more than once but under ten times. The gene calls are TRBV7-8 and TRBJ1-2; TRBD1 might be the D (5 bases). V lost 3 bases, J lost 4 bases, and 9 bases lay in between. CDR3 length: 13 residues. Germline-derived CDR1 and CDR2 are SGHVS and FQNEAQ. The CDR3 DNA reads TGTGCCAGCAGCTTGGGGGTTGGCTATGGCTACACCTTC. This encodes CASSLGVGYGYTF.

This clone was detected a few times. The rearrangement uses TRBV10-3 and TRBJ2-2; unclear D gene. V was trimmed by 3 bases and J by 4 bases, leaving 6 bases between them. The CDR3 loop spans 13 amino acids. CDR1 and CDR2 (germline): ENHRY, SYGVKD. CDR3 in DNA: TGTGCCATCAGTGACGTGGGCACCGGGGAGCTGTTTTTT. It yields the protein CAISDVGTGELFF.

The genes are TRBV11-3 and TRBJ2-3, with 9 bases matching TRBD1. The CDR3 is 16 amino acids. Trimming took 5 bases from V and 0 from J; bases not matched to a gene: 6. Germline assignment: CDR1 SGHNT and CDR2 YENEEA. CDR3 region: CASSPRTGVSTDTQYF. The CDR3, as DNA: TGTGCCAGCAGCCCAAGGACAGGGGTGAGCACAGATACGCAGTATTTT.

The chain is built from TRBV29-1 and TRBJ1-2; 7 nucleotides line up with TRBD1. The CDR3 is 13 amino acids. The V gene end was trimmed by 3 bases and the J gene end by 4 bases; junction bases not matched to a gene: 5. The germline V gene has CDR1 SQVTM and CDR2 ANQGSEA. In DNA form, the CDR3 reads TGCAGCGTTGAGACAGGGAGTCTCTATGGCTACACCTTC. Amino acid sequence: CSVETGSLYGYTF.

The gene calls are TRBV6-4 and TRBJ2-7, with 7 bases matching TRBD1. The CDR3 totals 14 residues. Germline V gives CDR1 MRHNA, CDR2 SNTAGT. J was trimmed by 3 bases and V by 10 bases; bases with no gene match: 12. Here the CDR3 reads CATRGRTGGYEQYF. In nucleotides, the CDR3 is TGTGCCACCCGAGGTCGGACAGGTGGCTACGAGCAGTACTTC.

Written as DNA, the CDR3 is TGTGCCAGCAGCGTAGAAGGGTCAACTAACTATGGCTACACCTTC. Translated, it gives CASSVEGSTNYGYTF. The chain joins TRBV9 to TRBJ1-2; no reliable D call. CDR1 is SGDLS, CDR2 YYNGEE, per germline. The CDR3 loop spans 15 amino acids. V lost 0 bases, J lost 0 bases, and 9 bases lay in between. Full variable domain (remainder filled in from reference TRBV9 and TRBJ1-2): DSGVTQTPKHLITATGQRVTLRCSPRSGDLSVYWYQQSLDQGLQFLIQYYNGEERAKGNILERFSAQQFPDLHSELNLSSLELGDSALYFCASSVEGSTNYGYTFGSGTRLTVV.

The chain links TRBV6-4 to TRBJ2-1; possible D gene TRBD2, 6 bases. The V and J ends lost 4 bases and 8 bases respectively, with 15 bases between them. The germline V gene has CDR1 MRHNA and CDR2 SNTAGT. This CDR3 region has 14 residues. CDR3 protein: CASSVYGGFDEQFF. Written as DNA, the CDR3 is TGTGCCAGCAGTGTATATGGAGGGTTCGATGAGCAGTTCTTC.

This chain joins TRBV5-1 and TRBJ2-5, with D perhaps matching TRBD1 or TRBD2 (5 bases each). The CDR3 contains 16 residues. Trimming took off 0 bases at V and 2 bases at J, with 14 bases between the two ends. Looked up from germline, CDR1 is SGHRS and CDR2 is YFSETQ. CDR3 loop: CASSLGWGNGQETQYF. The CDR3 DNA follows: TGCGCCAGCAGCTTGGGTTGGGGGAACGGGCAAGAGACCCAGTACTTC.

In its sample, this clone was seen a few times. The rearrangement joins TRBV4-2 to TRBJ2-1, with a possible D match to TRBD1 (5 bases). Germline V CDR1 and CDR2: LGHNA, YNFKEQ. V was cut by 0 bases and J by 3 bases, with 9 bases left in between. This CDR3 is 15 amino acids long. The CDR3 region has the DNA TGTGCCAGCAGCCAAGACAGGGTTAACTACAATGAGCAGTTCTTC. This sequence encodes CASSQDRVNYNEQFF.

The rearrangement joins TRBV2 to TRBJ2-7, with D perhaps matching TRBD1 (5 bases). V was clipped by 10 bases and J by 3 bases, with 16 bases between them. The germline gives CDR1 SNHLY, CDR2 FYNNEI. The CDR3 spans 13 residues. CDR3 in amino acids: CAIRVLLSYEQYF. Here the CDR3 DNA reads TGTGCCATCAGGGTACTACTAAGCTACGAGCAGTACTTC.

The rearrangement uses TRBV18 and TRBJ1-2, with D uncertain. This CDR3 is built from 16 residues. V gave up 0 bases and J gave up 4 bases, with 15 bases separating them. The germline V gene has CDR1 KGHSH and CDR2 LQKENI. The CDR3 DNA follows: TGTGCCAGCTCACCACCGACGGAATTTAAGGGCTATGGCTACACCTTC. It is translated as CASSPPTEFKGYGYTF.

This chain uses TRBV11-2 with TRBJ2-7, with 8 bases fitting TRBD1. The germline V gene has CDR1 SGHAT and CDR2 FQNNGV. The CDR3 contains 17 residues. Trimming at V came to 3 bases and at J to 0 bases, leaving 10 bases not matched to a gene. The CDR3 here is CASSFRLGTGNSYEQYF. Here the CDR3 DNA reads TGTGCCAGCAGCTTTAGACTTGGGACAGGCAACTCCTACGAGCAGTACTTC.